The sequence of this T cell receptor beta chain was determined in a study of type 1 regulatory T cells. At the level of the study: This in vitro CD4 product, T-allo10, is enriched for Tr1 cells and alloantigen-specific. General study points: Type 1 regulatory T cells had a more restricted TCR repertoire than non-type 1 regulatory T cells.

As for this clonotype: The antigen is unknown.

TCRdb ran MiXCR on the reads and lists one entry per CDR3 protein. The sample lists tens of thousands of distinct CDR3 sequences; less than 25% were seen once. Looked up from germline, CDR1 is SGHRS and CDR2 is YFSETQ. V shed 0 bases and J 2 bases; nucleotides not matched to a gene: 3. CDR3 length equals 15 residues. The chain carries TRBV5-1 and TRBJ2-5, with 8 bases matching TRBD2. The sequence was obtained from a human donor in good health. Sequences were obtained from cultured type 1 regulatory T (Tr1) cells, either the whole culture or a sorted fraction (not recorded which). CDR3 sequence (DNA): TGCGCCAGCAGCTTGGTGACTAGCGCTCAAGAGACCCAGTACTTC. Translation: CASSLVTSAQETQYF.